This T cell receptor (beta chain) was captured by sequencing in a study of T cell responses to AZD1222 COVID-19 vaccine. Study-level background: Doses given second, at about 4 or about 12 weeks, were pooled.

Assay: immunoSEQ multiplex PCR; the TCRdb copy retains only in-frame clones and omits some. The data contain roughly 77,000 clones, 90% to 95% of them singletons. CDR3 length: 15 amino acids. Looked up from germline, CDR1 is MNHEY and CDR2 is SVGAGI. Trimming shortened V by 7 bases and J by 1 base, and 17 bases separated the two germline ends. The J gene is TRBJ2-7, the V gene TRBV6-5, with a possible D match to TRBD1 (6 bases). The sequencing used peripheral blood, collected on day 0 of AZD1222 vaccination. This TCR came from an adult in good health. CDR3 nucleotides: TGTGCCAGCATGGAGTCCAGGGGTGGGTCCTACGAGCAGTACTTC. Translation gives CASMESRGGSYEQYF.